This T cell receptor (beta chain) was retrieved from a study of blood T cell repertoires in COVID-19. Whole-study context: Samples representing acute and convalescent COVID-19 were sourced from the United States, Italy and Spain. Sources were T cells, B-cell-depleted T cells, or PBMCs; the material itself was cDNA or gDNA.

In the authors' methods: Reference gene primer amplification gave nucleated cell count estimates. The repertoire was sequenced with immunoSEQ multiplex PCR; TCRdb's copy has only in-frame clones and lacks some. V, J and clone size were drawn from that table, and D and trimming were deduced from the DNA. The sample includes approximately 44,000 clones, around nine tenths of them seen just once. Trimming stripped 1 base from V and 0 bases from J, with 10 bases between. CDR3 length: 16 residues. Germline CDR1 is MNHEY and CDR2 is SVGAGI. The gene calls are TRBV6-5 and TRBJ2-1; no clear D. The sample comprised peripheral blood. The sequence was collected from a woman in her forties with acute or convalescent COVID-19. CDR3 in DNA: TGTGCCAGCAGTTACTATCGCCCTAGCTCCTACAATGAGCAGTTCTTC. This translates into CASSYYRPSSYNEQFF.